This T cell receptor beta chain is drawn from a study of blood T cell repertoires in COVID-19. Looking at the study overall: Specimens from acute and convalescent COVID-19 originated in the United States, Italy and Spain. PBMCs, B-cell-depleted T cells, or T cells provided the cDNA or gDNA that made up the material.

Germline V gene lookup returns CDR1 SGHNT and CDR2 YENEEA. The V and J ends lost 5 bases and 7 bases, in that order; junction bases with no gene match: 9. CDR3 length: 15 amino acids. This clone showed up just once. The authors' processing: Amplification from reference gene primers served as the basis for estimated nucleated cell counts. Produced via immunoSEQ multiplex PCR; TCRdb's table is partial and in-frame only. The DNA gave D and trimming, while V, J and clone size come from that table. The sample contains roughly 180,000 clones, approximately 85% of which appear only once. The sample taken for sequencing was peripheral blood. This receptor was obtained from a man aged 55 to 69 who had recovered from COVID-19. This chain joins TRBV11-3 and TRBJ2-1; 9 bases are a match to TRBD2. DNA for the CDR3: TGTGCCAGCAGCCAAGGGCGGGGGGGCTGGAATGAGCAGTTCTTC. It encodes CASSQGRGGWNEQFF. Complete variable domain (other parts from reference TRBV11-3 and TRBJ2-1): EAGVVQSPRYKIIEKKQPVAFWCNPISGHNTLYWYLQNLGQGPELLIRYENEEAVDDSQLPKDRFSAERLKGVDSTLKIQPAELGDSAVYLCASSQGRGGWNEQFFGPGTRLTVL.